A single sample is the source of the 14 T cell receptor beta chains below, sequenced in a study of T cells in Graves' hyperthyroidism and ophthalmopathy. TCR beta CDR3 sequences were amplified from RNA transcripts. The HTBI primer set drove a first-round RT-PCR of the TCR CDR3. TCRdb re-analysed the multiplex PCR reads in MiXCR, keeping a single row per CDR3 protein. The sample consists of 250,000 to 350,000 distinct CDR3 sequences, approximately 16% of them appearing once. The sample was blood. These receptors came from a man aged 25-45 years with Graves' hyperthyroidism.

The sample holds a few counts of this clonotype. The V call is TRBV27, the J call TRBJ1-6; maybe TRBD1 (5 bases). Per the germline V gene, CDR1 is MNHEY and CDR2 is SMNVEV (reference sequence). The CDR3 covers 15 residues. V was shortened by 1 base and J by 8 bases, with 12 bases between the two germline ends. In DNA form, the CDR3 reads TGTGCCAGCAGTTTATGGGGCGGAAGGGATTCACCCCTCCACTTT. Translation gives CASSLWGGRDSPLHF.

In this sample, this clonotype turned up many times. The chain combines TRBV20-1 with TRBJ2-4; D unclear. Trimming removed 1 base from V and 6 bases from J, with 10 bases in between. From germline, CDR1 is DFQATT and CDR2 SNEGSKA (reference sequence). The CDR3 totals 13 residues. The CDR3 sequence is CSARAELRNIQYF. CDR3 coding DNA: TGCAGTGCTAGAGCGGAACTTCGAAACATTCAGTACTTC.

This clonotype was counted at least ten times. The chain uses TRBV7-9 and TRBJ2-1; 9 bases match TRBD2. The CDR3 runs 16 residues. From germline, CDR1 is SEHNR and CDR2 FQNEAQ (reference sequence). V trimming: 5 bases; J trimming: 2 bases; junction bases outside the gene matches: 7. CDR3 DNA: TGTGCCAGCAGCCAAAATAGCGGGAGTCCCTACAATGAGCAGTTCTTC. It yields the protein CASSQNSGSPYNEQFF.

In its sample, this clonotype was seen many times. V gene TRBV27 combines with J gene TRBJ2-3, with 9 positions matching TRBD2. Germline-derived CDR1 and CDR2 are MNHEY and SMNVEV (reference sequence). This CDR3 has 15 amino acids. The trim removed 4 bases at V and 6 bases at J, leaving 8 bases unmatched. CDR3 sequence: CASSSPGLAGDTQYF. CDR3 bases: TGTGCCAGCAGTTCCCCGGGACTAGCAGGTGATACGCAGTATTTT.

This clonotype was recorded at least ten times. The genes are TRBV2 and TRBJ2-7, with 7 nucleotides matching TRBD1. This CDR3 spans 14 amino acids. Trimming cost V 1 base and J 9 bases; bases outside gene matches: 9. Per the germline V gene, CDR1 is SNHLY and CDR2 is FYNNEI. The CDR3 DNA reads TGTGCCAGCAGTGAAGGGGGGACAGACCCCGCGCAGTACTTC. This translates into CASSEGGTDPAQYF.

This clonotype was seen at least ten times. The rearrangement links TRBV7-9 to TRBJ2-2; D unclear. Trimming removed 4 bases from V and 6 bases from J, with 9 bases in between. Germline V gene sequence: CDR1 SEHNR, CDR2 FQNEAQ (reference sequence). The CDR3 is made up of 13 amino acids. Here the CDR3 DNA reads TGTGCCAGCAGCTCCCTAACGGCCGGGGAGCTGTTTTTT. Translated, it gives CASSSLTAGELFF.

In DNA, the CDR3 is TGTGCCAGCTCACCACTCTGGGATAGAAACACTGAAGCTTTCTTT. As protein: CASSPLWDRNTEAFF. The chain carries TRBV18 and TRBJ1-1; no clear D gene. V was clipped by 1 base and J by 2 bases, with 11 bases between them. In germline, CDR1 is KGHSH, CDR2 LQKENI. CDR3 length equals 15 residues.

The table lists this clonotype with a few counts. The genes are TRBV7-2 and TRBJ2-3; no reliable D call. Germline values: CDR1 SGHTA, CDR2 FQGNSA. This CDR3 contains 12 residues. The V end lost 5 bases, the J end lost 4 bases, and 7 bases lay between the germline ends. DNA of the CDR3: TGTGCCAGCAGCATCAGCTCAGATACGCAGTATTTT. Residues: CASSISSDTQYF.

This clonotype appeared many times. V usage is TRBV11-2 and J usage is TRBJ2-7; D may be TRBD1 or TRBD2 (5 bases each). The germline V and J ends were trimmed by 0 bases and 0 bases, with 9 bases remaining between them. CDR3 length equals 15 residues. Per the germline V gene, CDR1 is SGHAT and CDR2 is FQNNGV. The CDR3: CASSLELDSSYEQYF. The CDR3 DNA is TGTGCCAGCAGCTTAGAACTAGACAGCTCCTACGAGCAGTACTTC.

This clonotype has a count of ten or more. The V and J genes are TRBV5-1 and TRBJ1-5; the D is unclear. Germline V CDR1 and CDR2: SGHRS, YFSETQ. V was cut by 0 bases and J by 5 bases, with 6 bases left in between. This CDR3 spans 13 amino acids. The CDR3 region has the DNA TGCGCCAGCAGCTTGGACCTTGATCAGCCCCAGCATTTT. This translates into CASSLDLDQPQHF. The whole variable domain, remainder taken from reference TRBV5-1 and TRBJ1-5, is KAGVTQTPRYLIKTRGQQVTLSCSPISGHRSVSWYQQTPGQGLQFLFEYFSETQRNKGNFPGRFSGRQFSNSRSEMNVSTLELGDSALYLCASSLDLDQPQHFGDGTRLSIL.

This clonotype was counted ten times or more. The J gene is TRBJ2-7, the V gene TRBV28; 11 nucleotides match TRBD2. The trim removed 5 bases at V and 3 bases at J, leaving 6 bases unmatched. There are 15 residues in the CDR3. Germline CDR1 is MDHEN and CDR2 is SYDVKM. CDR3 amino acids: CASSPLAGVYYEQYF. The CDR3 DNA reads as TGTGCCAGCAGTCCACTAGCGGGAGTTTACTACGAGCAGTACTTC. Combining the CDR3 with reference TRBV28 and TRBJ2-7 gives the whole variable domain DVKVTQSSRYLVKRTGEKVFLECVQDMDHENMFWYRQDPGLGLRLIYFSYDVKMKEKGDIPEGYSVSREKKERFSLILESASTNQTSMYLCASSPLAGVYYEQYFGPGTRLTVT.

The table lists this clonotype with many counts. The rearrangement joins TRBV28 to TRBJ2-1, with D possibly matching TRBD1 (6 bases). This CDR3 comprises 16 residues. Trimming took 3 bases from V and 9 from J, leaving 21 bases between them. Germline V gives CDR1 MDHEN, CDR2 SYDVKM. The CDR3 loop is CASSLDLGQVITEQFF. CDR3 bases: TGTGCCAGCAGTTTGGATTTGGGACAAGTGATTACTGAGCAGTTCTTC.

This clonotype was observed at least ten times. The chain carries TRBV7-6 and TRBJ2-1, with 8 bases fitting TRBD2. CDR3 size: 18 residues. The germline V gene encodes CDR1 SGHVS and CDR2 FNYEAQ. Germline trimming cut 2 bases from V and 6 bases from J; bases unmatched to any gene: 15. CDR3: CASSLTPPLAVRGNEQFF. The DNA of the CDR3 is TGTGCCAGCAGCTTAACCCCCCCACTAGCGGTGAGAGGCAATGAGCAGTTCTTC. Full variable domain (missing parts from reference TRBV7-6 and TRBJ2-1): GAGVSQSPRYKVTKRGQDVALRCDPISGHVSLYWYRQALGQGPEFLTYFNYEAQQDKSGLPNDRFSAERPEGSISTLTIQRTEQRDSAMYRCASSLTPPLAVRGNEQFFGPGTRLTVL.

This clonotype was counted ten times or more. This chain joins TRBV20-1 and TRBJ1-1; tentatively, D is TRBD1 (5 bases). Trimming shortened V by 2 bases and J by 11 bases, and 15 bases separated the two germline ends. In germline, CDR1 is DFQATT, CDR2 SNEGSKA (reference sequence). The CDR3 contains 12 residues. The CDR3 region is CSARMGTGVAFF. CDR3 nucleotide sequence: TGCAGTGCTAGAATGGGGACTGGCGTGGCTTTCTTT.